This T cell receptor beta chain emerged from a study of T-cell reconstitution after alpha-beta-depleted transplantation in children. TCRbeta library construction was performed incorporating unique molecular identifiers. TCRdb redid the calling of the PCR reads with MiXCR, one entry per CDR3 protein. Seen here are 280,000 or so distinct CDR3 sequences, more than 9% observed once, and the top ten hold around 22%. This clonotype appeared many times. As yet, its antigen is unknown. The V gene's germline CDR1 is SQVTM and CDR2 ANQGSEA. V lost 6 bases and J 3 bases, leaving 12 bases between the germline ends. CDR3 length: 12 residues. Study observations and caveats: One year post-transplant, T-cell counts and diversity were largely derived from T cells produced anew.

Sequences were derived from peripheral blood, sampled 180 days after TCRalphabeta/CD19-depleted stem cell transplant. The V call is TRBV29-1, the J call TRBJ2-7; D is unresolved. This receptor was obtained from a male patient between 2 and 15 years old who had a stem cell transplant for chronic granulomatous disease, so the T cells may come from the graft donor. The CDR3 DNA follows: TGCAGCGTCGTGACATGGATCTACGAGCAGTACTTC. Translated, it gives CSVVTWIYEQYF.